What follows are 24 T cell receptor beta chains derived from one specimen sequenced in a study of Graves' ophthalmopathy and Graves' hyperthyroidism. RNA transcripts were the template, and TCR beta CDR3 regions were amplified from them. RT-PCR in the first round used HTBI primers; a second-round multiplex PCR followed. TCRdb passed the multiplex PCR reads through MiXCR, listing each CDR3 protein once. The profile shows over a million distinct CDR3 sequences, approximately 35% of them singletons. The sample consisted of peripheral blood or thyroid tissue (not recorded which). Receptors originate from an adult man with Graves' hyperthyroidism.

The rearrangement joins TRBV19 to TRBJ1-4; 10 bases are shared with TRBD1. CDR3 length: 20 residues. J gave up 0 bases and V 4 bases, and 14 bases lay outside the gene matches. CDR1 and CDR2 from the germline V gene are LNHDA and SQIVND (reference sequence). The CDR3 sequence: CASSTHGQGGIVSTNEKLFF. The DNA of the CDR3 is TGTGCCAGTAGTACCCATGGACAGGGGGGAATCGTGTCAACTAATGAAAAACTGTTTTTT.

About this clonotype: A much larger clonotype is one base distant, so this may be a read error. The chain is built from TRBV10-2 and TRBJ1-2, with D perhaps matching TRBD1 (6 bases). Per the germline V gene, CDR1 is WSHSY and CDR2 is SAAADI. This CDR3 is built from 13 residues. The CDR3 DNA reads as TGCGCCAGCATGGGGGGGCTCCTATATGGCCACACCTTC. It specifies CASMGGLLYGHTF.

V and J are TRBV19 and TRBJ1-5; D ambiguous. The V end lost 2 bases, the J end lost 0 bases, and 26 bases lay between the germline ends. This CDR3 is 21 amino acids long. Looked up from germline, CDR1 is LNHDA and CDR2 is SQIVND (reference sequence). CDR3 sequence (DNA): TGTGCCAGTAGTATATGGATCTCGCGGCGTGCGAGACGTTATAGCAATCAGCCCCAGCATTTT. Amino acids: CASSIWISRRARRYSNQPQHF.

The chain combines TRBV12-3 or TRBV12-4 with TRBJ2-5; 12 positions agree with TRBD1. Trimming cost V 6 bases and J 5 bases; bases outside gene matches: 10. The CDR3 extends over 16 amino acids. CDR3 coding DNA: TGTGCCAGCAGCCCCTCCGGGACAGGGGGCGGTGAGACCCAGTACTTC. Amino acid sequence: CASSPSGTGGGETQYF.

This clonotype was counted a few times. The chain uses TRBV5-1 and TRBJ1-1, with a possible D match to TRBD1 (5 bases). Germline V gene data show CDR1 as SGHRS and CDR2 as YFSETQ. V lost 4 bases to trimming and J lost 1 base, with 14 bases between them. CDR3 length: 15 amino acids. CDR3 sequence: CASSRETGRNTEAFF. CDR3 coding DNA: TGCGCCAGCAGCCGCGAAACAGGAAGGAACACTGAAGCTTTCTTT.

This clonotype was observed many times. The rearrangement links TRBV29-1 to TRBJ2-2, with 7 bases that match TRBD1. This CDR3 has 15 residues. CDR1 and CDR2 (germline): SQVTM, ANQGSEA. The V segment lost 1 base and the J segment 4 bases; nucleotides outside the gene matches: 6. CDR3 DNA: TGCAGCGTTGAAGTGACAGGGTTTGCCACCGGGGAGCTGTTTTTT. It codes for CSVEVTGFATGELFF.

The chain recombines TRBV10-3 with TRBJ1-1, with D unresolved. V dropped 6 bases and J dropped 6 bases, with 14 bases sitting between them. CDR1 and CDR2 (germline): ENHRY, SYGVKD. This CDR3 is 13 amino acids long. The CDR3 nucleotides read TGTGCCATCAGCCAAATCGAAGCCGCTGAAGCTTTCTTT. It translates to CAISQIEAAEAFF.

This clonotype has a count of ten or more. The V call is TRBV2, the J call TRBJ2-2; 7 bases map to TRBD1. Germline assignment: CDR1 SNHLY and CDR2 FYNNEI. V was pared by 6 bases and J by 1 base, with 5 bases of the junction left unmatched. This CDR3 region has 15 residues. As DNA, the CDR3 is TGTGCCAGCAGGCCCGGGACAGTGAACACCGGGGAGCTGTTTTTT. Residues: CASRPGTVNTGELFF.

Notes on this clonotype: A read error may explain this, as a much larger clone is one base away. This chain connects TRBV20-1 to TRBJ1-5; D remains unclear. CDR3 length: 14 amino acids. The germline V gene has CDR1 DFQATT and CDR2 SNEGSKA (reference sequence). The DNA for the CDR3 is TGCAGTGCTAGAGATTTTTGGAGCAATCAGCCCCATCATTTT. The encoded protein is CSARDFWSNQPHHF.

This clonotype was counted ten times or more. The CDR3 here is CSATDSATNEKLFF. CDR3 in DNA: TGCAGTGCAACAGACAGCGCAACTAATGAAAAACTGTTTTTT. The rearrangement uses TRBV20-1 and TRBJ1-4; D may be TRBD1 (5 bases). This CDR3 comprises 14 residues. Trimming removed 6 bases at V and 0 bases at J, with 11 bases between. Germline CDR1 is DFQATT and CDR2 is SNEGSKA (reference sequence).

This clonotype came up many times. V and J are TRBV29-1 and TRBJ2-7, with TRBD1 identical over 8 bases. The CDR3 has 12 amino acids. The germline V gene has CDR1 SQVTM and CDR2 ANQGSEA. The V segment lost 7 bases and the J segment 5 bases; nucleotides outside the gene matches: 7. Here the CDR3 reads CSAAAGGNEQYF. The CDR3 DNA reads as TGCAGCGCCGCCGCAGGGGGCAACGAGCAGTACTTC.

This clonotype was picked up a small number of times. This sequence joins TRBV20-1 and TRBJ2-7, with 7 bases aligning to TRBD2. The trim removed 7 bases at V and 4 bases at J, leaving 13 bases unmatched. CDR3 length: 14 residues. Germline-derived CDR1 and CDR2 are DFQATT and SNEGSKA (reference sequence). Written as DNA, the CDR3 is TGCAGTGGGGACTACCCCGAACGGAGTTACGAGCAGTACTTC. Translating gives CSGDYPERSYEQYF.

This clonotype came up many times. The chain combines TRBV14 with TRBJ1-2; 7 nucleotides agree with TRBD1. Germline V gene lookup returns CDR1 SGHDN and CDR2 FVKESK. CDR3 length equals 13 residues. Losses at the gene ends were 4 bases for V and 4 bases for J; bases not matched to a gene: 3. The CDR3 bases are TGTGCCAGCAGCCCGACAGGGACCTATGGCTACACCTTC. It codes for CASSPTGTYGYTF.

The chain employs TRBV4-3 and TRBJ2-7, with D maybe TRBD1 (5 bases). Trimming took 1 base from V and 4 from J, leaving 14 bases between them. Germline CDR1 and CDR2: LGHNA and YSLEER. The CDR3 loop spans 15 amino acids. For the CDR3, the DNA is TGCGCCAGCAGCCAAGGCCTGGACAAAAGTTACGAGCAGTACTTC. Its protein product is CASSQGLDKSYEQYF.

This clonotype was detected ten times or more. The chain employs TRBV2 and TRBJ1-1; 7 bases are shared with TRBD1. V trimming: 8 bases; J trimming: 5 bases; junction bases outside the gene matches: 8. From germline, CDR1 is SNHLY and CDR2 FYNNEI. CDR3 length: 13 amino acids. The CDR3 sequence is CASAGGGGTEAFF. The CDR3 DNA reads TGTGCCAGCGCAGGGGGAGGTGGAACTGAAGCTTTCTTT.

This clonotype was picked up one time. The genes are TRBV10-2 and TRBJ2-7; the match to TRBD2 covers 7 bases. This CDR3 has 15 amino acids. The germline V gene has CDR1 WSHSY and CDR2 SAAADI. V gave up 6 bases and J gave up 2 bases; unmatched junction bases: 10. In DNA form, the CDR3 reads TGCGCCAGCAGCGTCGCTACTAGCGCCGCCTACGAGCAGTACTTC. Translation gives CASSVATSAAYEQYF.

This clonotype was seen many times. The chain has TRBV20-1 and TRBJ1-1; unclear D gene. Germline V gene sequence: CDR1 DFQATT, CDR2 SNEGSKA (reference sequence). Between the trimmed V and J ends, which lost 0 bases and 0 bases, there was a span of 5 bases. The CDR3 contains 13 residues. The CDR3 sequence: CSAREVVNTEAFF. CDR3 in DNA: TGCAGTGCTAGAGAAGTAGTGAACACTGAAGCTTTCTTT.

The chain is built from TRBV12-3 or TRBV12-4 and TRBJ2-7; TRBD1 might be the D (6 bases). CDR3 length: 14 amino acids. V lost 5 bases to trimming and J lost 2 bases, with 13 bases between them. The chain's CDR3 is CASSPMTGTYEQYF. CDR3 nucleotides: TGTGCCAGCAGTCCGATGACAGGCACCTACGAGCAGTACTTC.

The rearrangement uses TRBV28 and TRBJ1-3; D perhaps matches TRBD1 (6 bases). CDR3 length equals 16 residues. V was trimmed by 2 bases and J by 2 bases, leaving 13 bases between them. CDR1 is MDHEN and CDR2 is SYDVKM in the germline V gene. The CDR3 coding sequence is TGTGCCAGCAGTTTAAATCCAGGGGCGGCTGGAAACACCATATATTTT. Its protein is CASSLNPGAAGNTIYF.

This clonotype was seen a few times. The final CDR3 position lacks the conserved phenylalanine or tryptophan, pointing to a likely read error. Because the CDR3's place on the DNA is in doubt, the DNA is left out and the CDR3 is given as listed by TCRdb. The rearrangement uses TRBV7-6 and TRBJ2-5. CDR1 is SGHVS and CDR2 is FNYEAQ in the germline V gene. The CDR3 is 11 amino acids in total, end residues counted. CDR3 in amino acids: CASSFSDLQEY.

Regarding this clonotype: This may arise from a read error, as a much more abundant clone is one base away. This chain uses TRBV6-2 or TRBV6-3 with TRBJ1-1; the D is unclear. This CDR3 spans 13 amino acids. Trimming took off 7 bases at V and 3 bases at J, with 12 bases between the two ends. Germline lookup yields CDR1 MNHEY and CDR2 SVGEGT. The CDR3 DNA follows: TGTGCCAGCACCGTGAACTCGGACACTGAAGCTTTCTTT. The encoded protein is CASTVNSDTEAFF.

The chain employs TRBV10-3 and TRBJ2-5, with 9 bases aligning to TRBD1. The CDR3 loop spans 13 amino acids. After removal of 7 bases from V and 5 bases from J, the junction contained 5 bases not matched to a gene. Germline V gene lookup returns CDR1 ENHRY and CDR2 SYGVKD. Written as DNA, the CDR3 is TGTGCCATCAAGACAGGGGGTTCCGAGACCCAGTACTTC. It translates to CAIKTGGSETQYF.

This clonotype occurred many times. CDR3 region: CASSLVWGVDYGYTF. The DNA for the CDR3 is TGTGCCAGCAGCTTAGTTTGGGGGGTCGACTATGGCTACACCTTC. V and J are TRBV7-2 and TRBJ1-2; maybe TRBD1 (5 bases). V was shortened by 1 base and J by 3 bases, with 12 bases between the two germline ends. Germline V gives CDR1 SGHTA, CDR2 FQGNSA. CDR3 length equals 15 residues.

In regard to this clonotype: A much larger clone lies one base from this, so it may be a read error. It is likely a read error, because the conserved phenylalanine at the end of the CDR3 is missing. V and J are TRBV7-2 and TRBJ2-7; D might be TRBD2 (7 bases). CDR3 size: 13 residues. Deletions cut 8 bases from V and 2 bases from J, with 13 bases between. From germline, CDR1 is SGHTA and CDR2 FQGNSA. CDR3 nucleotide sequence: TGTGCCAGCGGGGGGGGGACAACCTACGAGCAGTACCTC. This gives the protein CASGGGTTYEQYL.